This TCR beta chain was profiled in a study of CD8+ T cells in alopecia areata. As for the study in general: Oral tofacitinib, 5 to 10 mg twice daily, was given in an open-label trial.

V trimming: 5 bases; J trimming: 5 bases; junction bases outside the gene matches: 6. The CDR3 consists of 14 residues. CDR1 is SGHTA, CDR2 FQGNSA, per germline. As concerns this clone: Antigen unknown.

The treatment: oral pan-JAK inhibitor, 5-10 mg twice daily. Lesional scalp tissue (obtained by punch biopsy) and peripheral blood were collected from alopecia areata patients. RNA extraction was followed by reverse transcription into cDNA, which acted as the sequencing template. Libraries were prepared by immunoSEQ multiplex PCR; TCRdb keeps only in-frame clonotypes and omits some of them. The sample shows under 150,000 clones, 60% to 65% of them seen only once. Whole-study results and caveats: On tofacitinib, scalp clonality and expanded CD8+ clones among top 100 fell significantly. On tofacitinib, scalp and blood still held many of the expanded lesional clones.

The clonotype comes from a human donor with alopecia areata. This chain joins TRBV7-2 and TRBJ2-5, with 9 bases lining up with TRBD1. Specimen: CD4+ T cells sorted from blood, collected at week 4, from a patient treated with tofacitinib. CDR3 sequence: CASSRDREGETQYF. The CDR3 DNA is TGTGCCAGCAGCCGGGACAGGGAGGGGGAGACCCAGTACTTC.